Listed below are T cell receptor beta chains from one sample, sequenced in a study of blood T cell repertoires in COVID-19. Only in-frame clones appear in the TCRdb table, and some are missing; sequencing was by immunoSEQ multiplex PCR. The sample yields fewer than 40,000 clones, 80% to 90% seen once. What was sequenced was peripheral blood. The origin of the receptors is a woman in her thirties or forties with active or convalescent COVID-19. Both conserved end residues are part of each CDR3. Each record gives: D gene, J gene, clone size, V gene, CDR3 protein, CDR3 DNA. A D gene is named only where the DNA matches it firmly. Clone sizes are given selectively: once, few, many, or a class where the clone is expanded.

>.|TRBJ1-2|.|TRBV6-1
CASSEGGPAPYGYTF
TGTGCCAGCAGTGAAGGAGGGCCCGCGCCCTATGGCTACACCTTC
>TRBD1|TRBJ2-7|.|TRBV27
CASSPRGRTGRYEQYF
TGTGCCAGCAGCCCCCGAGGCAGGACAGGGCGCTACGAGCAGTACTTC
>.|TRBJ1-6|.|TRBV6-2/TRBV6-3
CASNPSGGVRNSPLHF
TGTGCCAGCAACCCAAGCGGGGGGGTCCGGAATTCACCCCTCCACTTT
>TRBD1|TRBJ1-1|once|TRBV5-1
CASRPGSTGVSQAFF
TGCGCCAGCAGGCCCGGATCGACAGGGGTCTCTCAAGCTTTCTTT
>TRBD1|TRBJ2-5|.|TRBV5-8
CASSLIRGQETQYF
TGTGCCAGCAGCTTAATCAGGGGGCAGGAGACCCAGTACTTC
>.|TRBJ2-7|.|TRBV19
CASSMRGGDRRYEQYF
TGTGCCAGTAGTATGAGGGGCGGGGACAGACGCTACGAGCAGTACTTC
>.|TRBJ1-1|.|TRBV20-1
CSGPTVGEAFF
TGCAGTGGCCCGACTGTGGGTGAAGCTTTCTTT
>.|TRBJ2-1|.|TRBV19
CASREGTTSQFF
TGTGCCAGTAGGGAGGGGACCACTTCCCAGTTCTTC
>TRBD2|TRBJ2-6|few|TRBV7-8
CASSARLAGGLSGANVLTF
TGTGCCAGCAGCGCCCGACTAGCGGGAGGACTCTCTGGGGCCAACGTCCTGACTTTC
>.|TRBJ1-1|.|TRBV6-2/TRBV6-3
CASSYSELTEAFF
TGTGCCAGCAGCTACTCCGAGCTCACTGAAGCTTTCTTT
>.|TRBJ1-1|.|TRBV6-6
CASSSLQGTNTEAFF
TGTGCCAGCAGTTCCCTACAGGGAACGAACACTGAAGCTTTCTTT
>.|TRBJ2-1|.|TRBV28
CASTLSGLSYNEQFF
TGTGCCAGCACCCTTAGCGGTCTCTCCTACAATGAGCAGTTCTTC
>.|TRBJ2-1|.|TRBV21-1
CASSRGGPTSGRIHNEQFF
TGTGCCAGCAGCAGGGGCGGCCCCACTAGCGGGAGAATACACAATGAGCAGTTCTTC
>.|TRBJ1-2|once|TRBV11-2
CASSLGMGQGTYGYTF
TGTGCCAGCAGCTTAGGAATGGGGCAGGGAACCTATGGCTACACCTTC
>TRBD2|TRBJ2-5|.|TRBV5-1
CASSSGLAGGKETQYF
TGCGCCAGCAGCTCCGGACTAGCGGGGGGGAAAGAGACCCAGTACTTC
>.|TRBJ2-7|.|TRBV7-9
CASSFGQNYEQYF
TGTGCCAGCAGCTTCGGACAGAACTACGAGCAGTACTTC
>.|TRBJ1-1|once|TRBV5-3
CARSLDRGMNTEAFF
TGTGCCAGAAGCTTGGATCGGGGTATGAACACTGAAGCTTTCTTT
>TRBD1|TRBJ2-1|.|TRBV19
CASSFDRDPYNEQFF
TGTGCCAGTAGTTTCGACAGGGACCCCTACAATGAGCAGTTCTTC
>.|TRBJ1-6|.|TRBV6-1
CASSEAGRGGSPLHF
TGTGCCAGCAGTGAAGCTGGCAGGGGTGGTTCACCCCTCCACTTT
>.|TRBJ2-7|few|TRBV6-2/TRBV6-3
CASSYPPGGVRSYEQYF
TGTGCCAGCAGTTACCCGCCGGGGGGCGTACGGTCCTACGAGCAGTACTTC
>TRBD1|TRBJ2-2|.|TRBV2
CASSVGTGGRNTGELFF
TGTGCCAGCAGTGTCGGGACAGGGGGCCGAAACACCGGGGAGCTGTTTTTT
>TRBD1|TRBJ1-2|.|TRBV7-9
CASSSTAGTDGYTF
TGTGCCAGCAGCTCTACTGCCGGGACAGATGGCTACACCTTC
>.|TRBJ1-2|.|TRBV27
CASSPRDTGRYGYTF
TGTGCCAGCAGTCCGCGGGATACGGGGCGGTATGGCTACACCTTC
>TRBD1|TRBJ2-3|.|TRBV6-4
CASSVSTGGGTDTQYF
TGTGCCAGCAGTGTCTCGACAGGGGGTGGCACAGATACGCAGTATTTT
>.|TRBJ2-2|.|TRBV30
CAWTRTVNTGELFF
TGTGCCTGGACTCGGACAGTTAACACCGGGGAGCTGTTTTTT
>.|TRBJ1-1|once|TRBV2
CASRMGGGPGTEAFF
TGTGCCAGCAGGATGGGGGGGGGACCGGGTACTGAAGCTTTCTTT
>.|TRBJ1-1|.|TRBV7-9
CASSARVNTEAFF
TGTGCCAGCAGCGCGAGGGTGAACACTGAAGCTTTCTTT
>TRBD2|TRBJ2-1|.|TRBV7-9
CASSSRAGGIYNEQFF
TGTGCCAGCAGCTCCCGAGCGGGAGGAATCTACAATGAGCAGTTCTTC
>TRBD1|TRBJ2-1|.|TRBV29-1
CSVAWTGADEQFF
TGCAGCGTTGCCTGGACAGGGGCTGATGAGCAGTTCTTC
>.|TRBJ1-6|once|TRBV30
CAAKEGSSYNSPLHF
TGTGCAGCTAAAGAGGGAAGCTCCTATAATTCACCCCTCCACTTT
>.|TRBJ1-1|few|TRBV18
CASSPRGGDNTEAFF
TGTGCCAGCTCACCGAGGGGGGGAGATAACACTGAAGCTTTCTTT
>TRBD2|TRBJ2-3|.|TRBV7-2
CASSLPLAGPTDTQYF
TGTGCCAGCAGCCTCCCACTAGCGGGGCCCACAGATACGCAGTATTTT
>.|TRBJ1-5|.|TRBV4-1
CASSQVFQQANQPQHF
TGCGCCAGCAGCCAAGTATTCCAACAGGCCAATCAGCCCCAGCATTTT
>.|TRBJ1-1|.|TRBV11-2
CASSLVARENTEAFF
TGTGCCAGCAGCTTAGTGGCCAGGGAGAACACTGAAGCTTTCTTT
>.|TRBJ1-2|.|TRBV9
CASSAEGVFDRYTF
TGTGCCAGCAGCGCCGAGGGGGTGTTTGATCGCTACACCTTC
>.|TRBJ1-2|once|TRBV28
CASSYYVERRARPGYTF
TGTGCCAGCAGTTATTACGTGGAGCGCAGGGCTCGGCCTGGCTACACCTTC
>.|TRBJ1-2|.|TRBV20-1
CSASERNYGYTF
TGCAGTGCTAGTGAGCGAAACTATGGCTACACCTTC
>.|TRBJ2-7|.|TRBV20-1
CSASGPSAYEQYF
TGCAGTGCTAGTGGTCCTAGCGCCTACGAGCAGTACTTC
>.|TRBJ2-2|.|TRBV5-6
CASSLLGRTGELFF
TGTGCCAGCAGCTTGCTAGGTAGGACCGGGGAGCTGTTTTTT
>TRBD2|TRBJ2-3|once|TRBV5-4
CASSLVGRTSFTDTQYF
TGTGCCAGCAGCTTGGTAGGCCGGACTAGCTTTACAGATACGCAGTATTTT
>.|TRBJ2-1|.|TRBV15
CATSGSGFSYNEQFF
TGTGCCACCAGCGGGAGCGGCTTCTCCTACAATGAGCAGTTCTTC
>.|TRBJ1-5|few|TRBV6-5
CASSYSRGGEQPQHF
TGTGCCAGCAGTTACTCGCGTGGGGGGGAGCAGCCCCAGCATTTT
>.|TRBJ2-2|.|TRBV9
CATSLRDTGELFF
TGTGCCACCTCCCTACGGGACACCGGGGAGCTGTTTTTT
>.|TRBJ2-1|.|TRBV7-2
CASSLGVYSYNEQFF
TGTGCCAGCAGCTTAGGTGTATACTCCTACAATGAGCAGTTCTTC
>.|TRBJ2-7|.|TRBV5-1
CASSLSSSYEQYF
TGCGCCAGCAGCCTGAGTAGCTCCTACGAGCAGTACTTC
>.|TRBJ1-5|.|TRBV6-5
CASTIKRGSNQPQHF
TGTGCCAGCACCATAAAAAGGGGGAGCAATCAGCCCCAGCATTTT
>TRBD1|TRBJ1-2|.|TRBV7-2
CASSGTGGDYGYTF
TGTGCCAGCAGTGGGACAGGGGGAGACTATGGCTACACCTTC
>.|TRBJ1-1|.|TRBV6-5
CATGYRTEAFF
TGTGCCACCGGTTACCGGACTGAAGCTTTCTTT
>TRBD2|TRBJ2-7|.|TRBV24-1
CATRGGANSYEQYF
TGTGCCACCCGGGGGGGCGCTAACTCCTACGAGCAGTACTTC
>TRBD1|TRBJ2-7|.|TRBV10-3
CAISLGGSGPYEQYF
TGTGCCATCAGCCTAGGGGGCTCAGGCCCCTACGAGCAGTACTTC
>TRBD1|TRBJ1-1|.|TRBV11-3
CASSLTGGGTEAFF
TGTGCCAGCAGCTTAACAGGGGGGGGCACTGAAGCTTTCTTT
>.|TRBJ1-1|.|TRBV18
CASSGSGTEAFF
TGTGCCAGCTCAGGTTCGGGGACTGAAGCTTTCTTT